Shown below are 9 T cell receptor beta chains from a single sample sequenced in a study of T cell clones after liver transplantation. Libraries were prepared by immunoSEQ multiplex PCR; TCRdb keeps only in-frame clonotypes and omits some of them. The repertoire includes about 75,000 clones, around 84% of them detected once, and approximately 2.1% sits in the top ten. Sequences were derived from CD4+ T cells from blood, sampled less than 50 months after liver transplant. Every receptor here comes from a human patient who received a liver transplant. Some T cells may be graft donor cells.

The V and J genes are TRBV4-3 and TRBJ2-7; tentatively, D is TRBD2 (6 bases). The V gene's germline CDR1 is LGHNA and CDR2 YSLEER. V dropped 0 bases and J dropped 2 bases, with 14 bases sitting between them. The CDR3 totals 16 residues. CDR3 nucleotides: TGCGCCAGCAGCCAAGATCTTTACGGGGGAGCCTACGAGCAGTACTTC. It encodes CASSQDLYGGAYEQYF.

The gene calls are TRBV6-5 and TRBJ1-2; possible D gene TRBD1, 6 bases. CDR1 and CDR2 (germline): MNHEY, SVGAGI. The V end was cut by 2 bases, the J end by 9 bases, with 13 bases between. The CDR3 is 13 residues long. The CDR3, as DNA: TGTGCCAGCAGTTACAAGAAGGGGGGGAGCTACACCTTC. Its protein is CASSYKKGGSYTF.

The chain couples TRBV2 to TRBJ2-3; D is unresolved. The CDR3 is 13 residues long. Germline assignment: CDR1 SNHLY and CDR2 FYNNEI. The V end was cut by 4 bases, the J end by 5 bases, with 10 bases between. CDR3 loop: CASSVSGGDTQYF. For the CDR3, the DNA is TGTGCCAGCAGTGTATCCGGTGGAGATACGCAGTATTTT.

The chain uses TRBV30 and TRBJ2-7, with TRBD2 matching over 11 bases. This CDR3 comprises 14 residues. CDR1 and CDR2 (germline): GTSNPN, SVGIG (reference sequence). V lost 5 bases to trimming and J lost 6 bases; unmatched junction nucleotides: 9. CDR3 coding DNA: TGTGCCTGGGGAAGACTAGCGGGACTCGGCGAGCAGTACTTC. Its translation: CAWGRLAGLGEQYF.

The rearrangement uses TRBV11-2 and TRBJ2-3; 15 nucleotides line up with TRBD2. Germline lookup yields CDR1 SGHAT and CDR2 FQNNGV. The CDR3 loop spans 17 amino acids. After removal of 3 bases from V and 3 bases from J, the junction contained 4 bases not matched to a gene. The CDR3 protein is CASSFGTSGRWTDTQYF. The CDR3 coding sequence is TGTGCCAGCAGCTTTGGGACTAGCGGGAGGTGGACAGATACGCAGTATTTT.

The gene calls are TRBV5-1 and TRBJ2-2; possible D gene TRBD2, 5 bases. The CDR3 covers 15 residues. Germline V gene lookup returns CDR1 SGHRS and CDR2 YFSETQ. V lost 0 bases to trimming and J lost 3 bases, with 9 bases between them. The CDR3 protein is CASSLDLEDTGELFF. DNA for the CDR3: TGCGCCAGCAGCTTGGATCTGGAGGACACCGGGGAGCTGTTTTTT.

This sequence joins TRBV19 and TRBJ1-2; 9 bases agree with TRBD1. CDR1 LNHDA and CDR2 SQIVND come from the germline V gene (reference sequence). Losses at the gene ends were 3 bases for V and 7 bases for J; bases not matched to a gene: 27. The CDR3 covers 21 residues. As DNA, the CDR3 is TGTGCCAGTAGTATTTCAATAAATACCCTCCCCCAGGGACAGGGTTATGGTGGCTACACCTTC. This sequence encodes CASSISINTLPQGQGYGGYTF.

DNA of the CDR3: TGTGCCAGTAGTATGCCTCTCCGGGACCGCATGGCCAACGTCCTGACTTTC. Translated: CASSMPLRDRMANVLTF. The chain links TRBV19 to TRBJ2-6; D might be TRBD1 or TRBD2, each matching 5 bases. The CDR3 extends over 17 amino acids. The germline V and J ends were trimmed by 3 bases and 6 bases, with 18 bases remaining between them. Germline values: CDR1 LNHDA, CDR2 SQIVND (reference sequence). Looking up the rest from reference TRBV19 and TRBJ2-6 gives the full variable domain: DGGITQSPKYLFRKEGQNVTLSCEQNLNHDAMYWYRQDPGQGLRLIYYSQIVNDFQKGDIAEGYSVSREKKESFPLTVTSAQKNPTAFYLCASSMPLRDRMANVLTFGAGSRLTVL.

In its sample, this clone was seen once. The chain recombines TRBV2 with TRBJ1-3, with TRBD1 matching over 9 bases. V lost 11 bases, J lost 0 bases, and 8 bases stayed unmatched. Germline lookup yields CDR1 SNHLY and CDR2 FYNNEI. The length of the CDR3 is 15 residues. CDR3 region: CAGGQGPFSGNTIYF. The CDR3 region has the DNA TGTGCCGGAGGACAGGGGCCATTCTCTGGAAACACCATATATTTT. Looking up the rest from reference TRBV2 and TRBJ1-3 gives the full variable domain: EPEVTQTPSHQVTQMGQEVILRCVPISNHLYFYWYRQILGQKVEFLVSFYNNEISEKSEIFDDQFSVERPDGSNFTLKIRSTKLEDSAMYFCAGGQGPFSGNTIYFGEGSWLTVV.